These 30 T cell receptor beta chains came from one sample sequenced in a study of T-cell reconstitution after alpha-beta-depleted transplantation in children. Preparation of the TCRbeta library was carried out with unique molecular identifiers. TCRdb used MiXCR to reprocess the PCR reads, holding one entry per CDR3 protein. The sample has about 90,000 distinct CDR3 sequences, roughly a sixth seen once. The sample consisted of PBMCs, mostly from graft donor cells, taken 180 days after TCRalphabeta/CD19-depleted stem cell transplant. These receptor sequences come from a male patient aged 2 to 10 who had a stem cell transplant for acute lymphoblastic leukemia, so the T cells may come from the graft donor.

This clonotype was picked up a small number of times. The chain is built from TRBV7-2 and TRBJ2-3; 10 nucleotides line up with TRBD1. The V gene end was trimmed by 5 bases and the J gene end by 1 base; junction bases not matched to a gene: 6. This CDR3 region has 16 residues. Germline V CDR1 and CDR2: SGHTA, FQGNSA. The CDR3 reads CASSPWTGGGTDTQYF. As DNA, the CDR3 is TGTGCCAGCAGCCCCTGGACAGGGGGGGGCACAGATACGCAGTATTTT.

This clonotype was recorded many times. The rearrangement uses TRBV27 and TRBJ2-7, with D uncertain. The germline V gene has CDR1 MNHEY and CDR2 SMNVEV (reference sequence). V was pared by 0 bases and J by 6 bases, with 12 bases between. CDR3 length equals 14 residues. CDR3 sequence reads: CASSLSVEVGEQYF. The CDR3 DNA reads TGTGCCAGCAGTTTATCGGTAGAGGTGGGCGAGCAGTACTTC.

This clonotype has only one observation. The chain recombines TRBV7-8 with TRBJ1-2, with TRBD1 as a possible D gene (5 bases). The V gene lost 5 bases and the J gene lost 2 bases, with 15 bases spanning the gap. The CDR3 contains 15 residues. Germline V gives CDR1 SGHVS, CDR2 FQNEAQ. CDR3 residues: CASSPSRRANYGYTF. In DNA form, the CDR3 reads TGTGCCAGCAGCCCGAGTCGCAGGGCCAACTATGGCTACACCTTC.

This chain uses TRBV20-1 with TRBJ2-2; 8 nucleotides align to TRBD2. Germline trimming cut 4 bases from V and 6 bases from J; bases unmatched to any gene: 7. The CDR3 totals 14 residues. Germline V gene sequence: CDR1 DFQATT, CDR2 SNEGSKA (reference sequence). Here the CDR3 reads CSAKLAAGAGELFF. CDR3 coding DNA: TGCAGTGCTAAGCTTGCAGCGGGGGCCGGGGAGCTGTTTTTT.

This chain connects TRBV7-2 to TRBJ1-1; D gene ambiguous. The V gene lost 4 bases and the J gene lost 1 base, with 4 bases spanning the gap. Germline-derived CDR1 and CDR2 are SGHTA and FQGNSA. This CDR3 region has 12 residues. The CDR3 DNA reads as TGTGCCAGCAGCTGGGCGAACACTGAAGCTTTCTTT. Translation gives CASSWANTEAFF.

V gene TRBV25-1 combines with J gene TRBJ1-4; D ambiguous. The CDR3 has 14 residues. V shed 7 bases and J shed 6 bases, with 15 bases lying between them. Germline V gives CDR1 MGHDK, CDR2 SYGVNS. For the CDR3, the DNA is TGTGCCAGCACTCCGGTAGAGTATGATGAAAAACTGTTTTTT. Its protein product is CASTPVEYDEKLFF.

This clonotype appeared a few times. This sequence joins TRBV7-2 and TRBJ1-6; 10 bases match TRBD1. CDR1 is SGHTA, CDR2 FQGNSA, per germline. Losses at the gene ends were 2 bases for V and 7 bases for J; bases not matched to a gene: 5. CDR3 size: 16 residues. The CDR3 DNA is TGTGCCAGCAGCTTAAGGGACAGGGGAAGGAATTCACCCCTCCACTTT. It encodes CASSLRDRGRNSPLHF.

A few counts support this clonotype. The chain recombines TRBV7-2 with TRBJ2-1, with 10 nucleotides matching TRBD2. V dropped 4 bases and J dropped 3; count of bases not matched to a gene: 12. Per germline, CDR1 SGHTA and CDR2 FQGNSA. The CDR3 length is 18 residues. CDR3 coding DNA: TGTGCCAGCAGCTCGACAGGGGCTAGCGGGGGCCTCTACAATGAGCAGTTCTTC. This codes for CASSSTGASGGLYNEQFF.

This clonotype was counted a few times. V and J are TRBV7-9 and TRBJ2-2; 9 bases are a match to TRBD1. The CDR3 spans 17 residues. J gave up 5 bases and V 5 bases, and 12 bases lay outside the gene matches. Germline assignment: CDR1 SEHNR and CDR2 FQNEAQ (reference sequence). CDR3 region: CASSLGVGQGPTGELFF. The CDR3 DNA reads TGTGCCAGCAGCCTAGGTGTGGGACAGGGACCGACCGGGGAGCTGTTTTTT.

This clonotype was seen a few times. This chain uses TRBV7-6 with TRBJ2-2; 7 nucleotides match TRBD1. This CDR3 comprises 14 residues. Germline CDR1 and CDR2: SGHVS and FNYEAQ. Trimming cost V 6 bases and J 1 base; bases outside gene matches: 2. The CDR3 DNA follows: TGTGCCAGCAGACGGGACAGGAACACCGGGGAGCTGTTTTTT. Translated: CASRRDRNTGELFF.

Turning to this clonotype: One end of the junction does not line up with germline, which may come from a read error. The chain couples TRBV9 to TRBJ2-5; weak D call: TRBD2 (5 bases). From germline, CDR1 is SGDLS and CDR2 YYNGEE. The CDR3 length is 15 residues. The CDR3 DNA sequence: TGTGCCGGCAGCGTGCCCCCACGGGGCCAAGAGACCCAGTACTTC. This translates into CAGSVPPRGQETQYF. The full variable domain, in which reference TRBV9 and TRBJ2-5 provide the parts outside the CDR3, is DSGVTQTPKHLITATGQRVTLRCSPRSGDLSVYWYQQSLDQGLQFLIQYYNGEERAKGNILERFSAQQFPDLHSELNLSSLELGDSALYFCAGSVPPRGQETQYFGPGTRLLVL.

This clonotype occurred a few times. The chain has TRBV2 and TRBJ2-5; the D is unclear. The CDR3 totals 13 residues. Per germline, CDR1 SNHLY and CDR2 FYNNEI. Trimming took 1 base from V and 5 from J, leaving 8 bases between them. CDR3 sequence (DNA): TGTGCCAGCAGTGAAGGGATTAGGGAGACCCAGTACTTC. Translating gives CASSEGIRETQYF. Based on the CDR3 plus reference TRBV2 and TRBJ2-5, the full variable domain is EPEVTQTPSHQVTQMGQEVILRCVPISNHLYFYWYRQILGQKVEFLVSFYNNEISEKSEIFDDQFSVERPDGSNFTLKIRSTKLEDSAMYFCASSEGIRETQYFGPGTRLLVL.

The gene calls are TRBV5-4 and TRBJ2-1, with D perhaps given as TRBD1 or TRBD2 (5 bases each). From germline, CDR1 is SGHNT and CDR2 YYREEE (reference sequence). The CDR3 is 15 amino acids. Trimming shortened V by 2 bases and J by 5 bases, and 14 bases separated the two germline ends. The CDR3 region has the DNA TGTGCCAGCAGCTTCTTGGGGGTGGGTGACAATGAGCAGTTCTTC. This encodes CASSFLGVGDNEQFF.

This clonotype is deemed medium-sized. CDR3 in DNA: TGTGCCAGCAGTTTTGCCGCGGTCCTCCACAATGAGCAGTTCTTC. Its translation: CASSFAAVLHNEQFF. The gene calls are TRBV12-3 or TRBV12-4 and TRBJ2-1, with D unclear. The V end lost 3 bases, the J end lost 5 bases, and 14 bases lay between the germline ends. CDR3 length: 15 residues.

This clonotype was observed many times. The rearrangement joins TRBV4-3 to TRBJ2-5; D gene unclear. The CDR3 has 14 residues. V was trimmed by 0 bases and J by 4 bases, leaving 9 bases between them. CDR1 and CDR2 (germline): LGHNA, YSLEER. The CDR3 sequence: CASSQEAFRETQYF. The CDR3 DNA is TGCGCCAGCAGCCAAGAGGCCTTCAGAGAGACCCAGTACTTC.

The V call is TRBV11-2, the J call TRBJ2-6; TRBD1 agrees at 9 bases. The CDR3 is 19 amino acids. J gave up 0 bases and V 5 bases, and 11 bases lay outside the gene matches. Germline-derived CDR1 and CDR2 are SGHAT and FQNNGV. The DNA of the CDR3 is TGTGCCAGCAGCCCTTACCCCGGGACAGGGTTCTCTGGGGCCAACGTCCTGACTTTC. Translating it yields CASSPYPGTGFSGANVLTF.

This clonotype is categorized as medium-sized. This sequence joins TRBV7-9 and TRBJ2-7, with 8 bases that match TRBD1. The CDR3 runs to 16 residues. CDR1 is SEHNR and CDR2 is FQNEAQ in the germline V gene (reference sequence). Trimming cost V 0 bases and J 7 bases; bases outside gene matches: 11. CDR3 DNA sequence: TGTGCCAGCAGCTTAGCCGAAACCAGGGGGCAATGGGAGCAGTACTTC. The encoded protein is CASSLAETRGQWEQYF.

This clonotype has just a few counts. The chain is built from TRBV25-1 and TRBJ2-7; D perhaps matches TRBD2 (6 bases). The CDR3 covers 15 residues. CDR1 is MGHDK, CDR2 SYGVNS, per germline. V lost 1 base and J 3 bases, leaving 13 bases between the germline ends. CDR3 sequence: CASSESKTRNYEQYF. The DNA of the CDR3 is TGTGCCAGCAGTGAATCAAAGACTAGGAACTACGAGCAGTACTTC.

This clonotype was detected many times. The rearrangement joins TRBV6-2 or TRBV6-3 to TRBJ2-5; a possible D gene is TRBD2 (5 bases). Germline CDR1 is MNHEY and CDR2 is SVGEGT. This CDR3 is 15 amino acids long. V lost 2 bases, J lost 4 bases, and 14 bases lay in between. Here the CDR3 DNA reads TGTGCCAGCAGTTACCCCCTAGCCCCTCGAGAGACCCAGTACTTC. As protein: CASSYPLAPRETQYF.

J is TRBJ2-7 and V is TRBV6-5; perhaps TRBD2 as D (5 bases). The CDR3 runs to 17 residues. Germline loops: CDR1 MNHEY, CDR2 SVGAGI. The V gene lost 2 bases and the J gene lost 6 bases, with 23 bases spanning the gap. CDR3 coding DNA: TGTGCCAGCAGTTACGCTGGAGGTTTGACCGTGAGGAGCGAGCAGTACTTC. It is translated as CASSYAGGLTVRSEQYF.

DNA of the CDR3: TGTGCCAGCAGCCGGGACAGACTTGCGAACACCGGGGAGCTGTTTTTT. The encoded protein is CASSRDRLANTGELFF. This chain connects TRBV7-8 to TRBJ2-2, with 7 positions matching TRBD1. Germline assignment: CDR1 SGHVS and CDR2 FQNEAQ. Trimming at V came to 5 bases and at J to 0 bases, leaving 6 bases not matched to a gene. The CDR3 is 16 amino acids.

This clonotype was counted at least ten times. The genes are TRBV5-1 and TRBJ2-7, with a possible D match to TRBD2 (5 bases). Trimming stripped 0 bases from V and 0 bases from J, with 19 bases between. This CDR3 has 18 residues. Germline CDR1 and CDR2: SGHRS and YFSETQ. CDR3 nucleotide sequence: TGCGCCAGCAGCTTGGCCCGGACTTCCACGAGGAGCTCCTACGAGCAGTACTTC. It encodes CASSLARTSTRSSYEQYF.

This clonotype was seen a handful of times. The chain joins TRBV5-1 to TRBJ2-5, with D maybe TRBD1 (5 bases). The CDR3 totals 14 residues. V was pared by 4 bases and J by 1 base, with 11 bases between. Germline V gene lookup returns CDR1 SGHRS and CDR2 YFSETQ. The CDR3: CASSLGHPQETQYF. The CDR3 coding sequence is TGCGCCAGCAGCCTAGGACATCCCCAAGAGACCCAGTACTTC.

The J gene is TRBJ2-5, the V gene TRBV3-1, with a tentative D call TRBD1 (5 bases). V lost 6 bases and J 5 bases, leaving 13 bases between the germline ends. The CDR3 is 13 amino acids. CDR1 LGHDT and CDR2 YNNKEL come from the germline V gene (reference sequence). The CDR3 sequence is CASSYTGIETQYF. Here the CDR3 DNA reads TGTGCCAGCAGTTACACAGGTATCGAGACCCAGTACTTC.

The rearrangement joins TRBV4-2 to TRBJ1-6; a possible D gene is TRBD1 (6 bases). Germline-derived CDR1 and CDR2 are LGHNA and YNFKEQ. The CDR3 is 15 residues long. Trimming took off 6 bases at V and 1 base at J, with 10 bases between the two ends. CDR3 in amino acids: CASSDTGSYNSPLHF. DNA for the CDR3: TGTGCCAGCAGTGATACAGGGTCCTATAATTCACCCCTCCACTTT.

This clonotype was counted a few times. The J gene is TRBJ2-2, the V gene TRBV21-1. TRBV21-1 is reported as a pseudogene. CDR3 length: 13 residues. The CDR3 DNA reads TGTGCCAGCAGTCGCGGCGTTCCCGGGGAGCTGTTTTTT. The encoded protein is CASSRGVPGELFF.

There are many counts of this clonotype. The chain is built from TRBV5-4 and TRBJ2-5; D tentatively fits TRBD1 or TRBD2 (6 bases each). The CDR3 is made up of 13 amino acids. Germline CDR1 reads SGHNT; CDR2 reads YYREEE (reference sequence). V was cut by 5 bases and J by 9 bases, with 17 bases left in between. The CDR3 loop reads CASRVGGTRAQYF. In DNA, the CDR3 is TGTGCCAGCAGGGTGGGGGGCACGAGGGCCCAGTACTTC.

This chain uses TRBV6-4 with TRBJ2-1, with 10 bases matching TRBD2. The V and J ends lost 3 bases and 9 bases, in that order; junction bases with no gene match: 8. Germline V gives CDR1 MRHNA, CDR2 SNTAGT. This CDR3 has 15 residues. The CDR3 DNA is TGTGCCAGCAGTGAGAGCGGGGGGGTCGGCGGTGAGCAGTTCTTC. This codes for CASSESGGVGGEQFF.

This clonotype was recorded at least ten times. The rearrangement uses TRBV20-1 and TRBJ2-4, with no clear D. Germline values: CDR1 DFQATT, CDR2 SNEGSKA (reference sequence). The germline V and J ends were trimmed by 3 bases and 8 bases, with 14 bases remaining between them. This CDR3 contains 13 residues. CDR3 region: CSASSQSGHIQYF. The CDR3 nucleotides are TGCAGTGCTAGCTCGCAATCCGGTCACATTCAGTACTTC.

V is TRBV27 and J is TRBJ1-5, with 8 bases identical to TRBD1. CDR3 length equals 15 residues. Germline V gene lookup returns CDR1 MNHEY and CDR2 SMNVEV (reference sequence). The trim removed 0 bases at V and 4 bases at J, leaving 2 bases unmatched. DNA for the CDR3: TGTGCCAGCAGTTTATCGTGGACAGGGAATCAGCCCCAGCATTTT. Translating it yields CASSLSWTGNQPQHF.